This TCR beta chain is drawn from a study of T-cell reconstitution after alpha-beta-depleted transplantation in children. Study-level points and caveats: It was newly produced T cells that mostly accounted for T-cell counts and diversity one year after transplant. Diversity of TCRbeta at day 60 was high in some patients, arising from surviving recipient T cells and thymic progenitors. Where alpha-beta T cells came from about two months after transplant was reportedly several hundred expanded graft clones.

This sample's TCRbeta library carried unique molecular identifier barcodes. Each CDR3 protein is one row after TCRdb ran MiXCR on the PCR reads. The sample gives approximately 300,000 distinct CDR3 sequences, 6% to 10% of which show up once; approximately 9% is in the top ten. To note about this clonotype: Its antigen is currently unknown.

This clonotype originated in a female patient aged 2 to 10 who had a stem cell transplant for Fanconi anemia, so the T cells may come from the graft donor. The source was peripheral blood, collected 360 days after TCRalphabeta/CD19-depleted stem cell transplant.

CDR3 protein: CASRRAGGGDTQYF. The CDR3 DNA reads TGTGCCAGCAGACGCGCGGGCGGCGGGGATACGCAGTATTTT. This chain uses TRBV6-2 or TRBV6-3 with TRBJ2-3, with a possible D match to TRBD2 (5 bases). Trimming stripped 6 bases from V and 6 bases from J, with 16 bases between. Germline V gene lookup returns CDR1 MNHEY and CDR2 SVGEGT. The CDR3 extends over 14 amino acids.